This T cell receptor beta chain was recovered during a study of OX40 agonist ivuxolimab in advanced cancers. Libraries were prepared by immunoSEQ multiplex PCR; TCRdb keeps only in-frame clonotypes and omits some of them. The sample shows tens of thousands of clones, 91% of them seen only once. This CDR3 is built from 16 residues. This receptor was identified in an adult with an advanced solid tumor such as melanoma, head and neck, liver or kidney cancer. The chain recombines TRBV21-1 with TRBJ1-3; the table assigns TRBD1, which was not confirmed against the DNA. TRBV21-1 represents a pseudogene. The sequencing used CD4+ or CD8+ T cells sorted from blood, collected in a trial of the OX40 agonist ivuxolimab. The CDR3, as DNA: TGTGCCAGCACTTGGGGCCGGGACAGAACTGGAAACACCATATATTTT. It is translated as CASTWGRDRTGNTIYF.